The sequence of this T cell receptor (beta chain) was determined in a study of T cell responses to AZD1222 COVID-19 vaccine. On this clone itself: What it binds is unknown.

TCRdb keeps only in-frame clones here, not all; method: immunoSEQ multiplex PCR. Here the sample spans approximately 220,000 clones, around 93% being singletons. V lost 3 bases, J lost 8 bases, and 16 bases lay in between. Germline CDR1 is MNHEY and CDR2 is SVGEGT. The CDR3 is made up of 15 amino acids. Overall study results and limits: Repertoire sampling was restricted to post-peak T cell response timepoints. Vaccine-associated CD4 TCRs ranged over spike, dominating at 160-218 and 743-854.

This TCR derives from an adult in good health. The V and J genes are TRBV6-2 or TRBV6-3 and TRBJ1-4, with D unclear. Here the sequenced sample was peripheral blood, taken on day 0 of MenACWY control vaccination. The CDR3 protein is CASSYQEGLGEKLFF. The CDR3 bases are TGTGCCAGCAGTTATCAAGAGGGTTTAGGCGAAAAACTGTTTTTT.